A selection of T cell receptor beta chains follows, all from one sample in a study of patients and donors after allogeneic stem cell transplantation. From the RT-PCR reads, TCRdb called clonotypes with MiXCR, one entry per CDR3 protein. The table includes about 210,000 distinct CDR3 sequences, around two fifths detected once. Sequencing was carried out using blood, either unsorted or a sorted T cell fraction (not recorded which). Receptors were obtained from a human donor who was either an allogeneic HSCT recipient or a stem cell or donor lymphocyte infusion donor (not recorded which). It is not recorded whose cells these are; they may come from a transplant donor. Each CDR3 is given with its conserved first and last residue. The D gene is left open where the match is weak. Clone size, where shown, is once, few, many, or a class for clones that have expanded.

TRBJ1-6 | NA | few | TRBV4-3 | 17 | CASSQGWGSSYNSPLHF | TGCGCCAGCAGCCAAGGGTGGGGGAGCTCCTATAATTCACCCCTCCACTTT
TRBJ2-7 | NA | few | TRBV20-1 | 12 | CSAGGPLNEQYF | TGCAGTGCAGGGGGTCCCCTTAACGAGCAGTACTTC
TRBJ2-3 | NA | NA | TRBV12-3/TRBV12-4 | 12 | CASRTTPDTQYF | TGTGCCAGCAGGACGACTCCAGATACGCAGTATTTT
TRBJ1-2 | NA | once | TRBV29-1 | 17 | CSVVKGPSRIPNYGYTF | TGCAGCGTTGTCAAGGGCCCCAGCAGAATTCCTAACTATGGCTACACCTTC
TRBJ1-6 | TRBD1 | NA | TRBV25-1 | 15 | CASSEGTGVNSPLHF | TGTGCCAGCAGTGAGGGGACAGGGGTAAATTCACCCCTCCACTTT
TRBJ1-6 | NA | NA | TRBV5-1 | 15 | CASSSLGVYNSPLHF | TGCGCCAGCAGCTCCCTTGGGGTGTATAATTCACCCCTCCACTTT
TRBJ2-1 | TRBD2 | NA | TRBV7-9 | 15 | CASSFPSGNYNEQFF | TGTGCCAGCAGCTTTCCTAGCGGGAACTACAATGAGCAGTTCTTC
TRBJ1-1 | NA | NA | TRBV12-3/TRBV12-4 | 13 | CASSLMQSAEAFF | TGTGCCAGCAGCCTAATGCAGAGCGCTGAAGCTTTCTTT
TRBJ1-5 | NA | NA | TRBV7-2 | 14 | CASSPDLQGRPQHF | TGTGCCAGCAGCCCTGACCTCCAGGGACGGCCCCAGCATTTT
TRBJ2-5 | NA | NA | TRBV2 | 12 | CASKDRGETQYF | TGTGCCAGCAAAGACAGAGGGGAGACCCAGTACTTC
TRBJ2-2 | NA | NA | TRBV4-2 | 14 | CASSQDLTVGELFF | TGTGCCAGCAGCCAAGATTTAACAGTCGGGGAGCTGTTTTTT
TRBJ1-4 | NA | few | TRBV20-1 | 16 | CSARALSLTAIEKLFF | TGCAGTGCTAGAGCCCTTTCGCTGACGGCAATCGAAAAACTGTTTTTT
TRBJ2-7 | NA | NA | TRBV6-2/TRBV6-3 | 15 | CASSYYGLGSYEQYF | TGTGCCAGCAGTTACTACGGACTGGGGTCCTACGAGCAGTACTTC
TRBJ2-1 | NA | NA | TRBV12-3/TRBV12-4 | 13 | CASSLQRVREQFF | TGTGCCAGCAGTTTACAACGGGTCCGGGAGCAGTTCTTC
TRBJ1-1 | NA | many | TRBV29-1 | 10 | CSVDDAEAFF | TGCAGCGTTGACGACGCTGAAGCTTTCTTT
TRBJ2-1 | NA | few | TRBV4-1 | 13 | CASSHYDMDEQFF | TGCGCCAGCAGCCATTACGATATGGATGAGCAGTTCTTC
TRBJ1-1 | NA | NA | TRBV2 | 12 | CASSPYGSEAFF | TGTGCCAGCAGCCCGTATGGCAGCGAAGCTTTCTTT
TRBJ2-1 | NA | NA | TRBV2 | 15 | CASQTLPTGRNEQFF | TGTGCCAGCCAGACTTTACCGACAGGGAGGAATGAGCAGTTCTTC
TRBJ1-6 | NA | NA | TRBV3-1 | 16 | CASSLRYRVWNSPLHF | TGTGCCAGCAGCCTCCGGTACAGGGTATGGAATTCACCCCTCCACTTT
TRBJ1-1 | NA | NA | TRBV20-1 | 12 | CSGQGLGTEAFF | TGCAGTGGTCAGGGGCTCGGCACTGAAGCTTTCTTT
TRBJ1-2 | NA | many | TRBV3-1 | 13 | CASSHRRAYGYTF | TGTGCCAGCAGCCACAGACGAGCATATGGCTACACCTTC
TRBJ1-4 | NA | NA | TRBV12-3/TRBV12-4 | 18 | CASSSSGPNLATNEKLFF | TGTGCCAGCAGTTCCTCCGGGCCTAACTTAGCAACTAATGAAAAACTGTTTTTT
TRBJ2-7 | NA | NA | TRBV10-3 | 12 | CAITGSNGEQYF | TGTGCCATCACCGGGTCGAATGGGGAGCAGTACTTC
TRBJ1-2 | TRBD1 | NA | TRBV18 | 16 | CASSPLPGTGGAGYTF | TGTGCCAGCTCGCCCCTTCCCGGGACAGGGGGCGCCGGCTACACCTTC
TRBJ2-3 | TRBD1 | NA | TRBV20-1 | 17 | CSAPGTGGAGSADTQYF | TGCAGTGCTCCCGGGACAGGGGGCGCCGGGTCGGCAGATACGCAGTATTTT
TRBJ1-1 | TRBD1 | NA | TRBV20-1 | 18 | CSARGNTGTGGLYTEAFF | TGCAGTGCTAGAGGCAATACCGGGACAGGGGGCTTGTACACTGAAGCTTTCTTT
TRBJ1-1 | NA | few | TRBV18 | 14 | CASSSGPRNTEAFF | TGTGCCAGCTCATCGGGCCCTAGGAACACTGAAGCTTTCTTT
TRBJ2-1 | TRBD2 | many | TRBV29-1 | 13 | CSGGLAGVREQFF | TGCAGCGGGGGACTAGCGGGGGTCCGGGAGCAGTTCTTC
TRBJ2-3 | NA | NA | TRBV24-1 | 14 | CATSDFVRPGMQYF | TGTGCCACCAGTGATTTTGTCCGTCCAGGTATGCAGTATTTT
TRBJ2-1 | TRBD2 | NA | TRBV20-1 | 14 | CSATVSGGAFEQFF | TGCAGTGCCACCGTTAGCGGGGGGGCCTTTGAGCAGTTCTTC
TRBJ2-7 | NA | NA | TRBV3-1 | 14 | CASSQEVGPYEQYF | TGTGCCAGCAGCCAAGAGGTAGGACCCTACGAGCAGTACTTC
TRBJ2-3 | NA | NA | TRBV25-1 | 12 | CANLTRTDTQYF | TGTGCCAACCTGACGCGCACAGATACGCAGTATTTT
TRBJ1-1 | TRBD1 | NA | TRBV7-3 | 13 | CASSSGTGTEAFF | TGTGCCAGCAGCTCCGGGACAGGGACTGAAGCTTTCTTT
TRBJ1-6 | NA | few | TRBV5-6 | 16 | CASSLARGFSNSPLHF | TGTGCCAGCAGCTTGGCCAGGGGCTTCTCTAATTCACCCCTCCACTTT
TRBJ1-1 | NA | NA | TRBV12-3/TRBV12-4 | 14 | CASSSQGSHTEAFF | TGTGCCAGCAGCTCTCAGGGCAGCCACACTGAAGCTTTCTTT
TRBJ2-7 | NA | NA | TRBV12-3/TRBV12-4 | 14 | CASSLRGPAGEQYF | TGTGCCAGCAGTTTACGGGGACCAGCGGGTGAGCAGTACTTC
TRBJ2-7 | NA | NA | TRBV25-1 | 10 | CASRGYEQYF | TGTGCCAGCAGGGGTTACGAGCAGTACTTC
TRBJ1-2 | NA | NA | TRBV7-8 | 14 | CASSLAGHPPGYTF | TGTGCCAGCAGCTTAGCGGGCCATCCCCCAGGCTACACCTTC
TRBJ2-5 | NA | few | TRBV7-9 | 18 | CASSLGREKLLLEETQYF | TGTGCCAGCAGCTTAGGCCGGGAAAAGCTGCTTTTGGAAGAGACCCAGTACTTC
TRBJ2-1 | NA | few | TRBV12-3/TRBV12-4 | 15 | CASTMTESSYNEQFF | TGTGCCAGCACCATGACAGAGAGCTCCTACAATGAGCAGTTCTTC